The 14 T cell receptor beta chains below all came from one sample that was sequenced in a study of graft-versus-host responses after intestinal transplantation. Antigens for these TCRs are unknown. Method: immunoSEQ multiplex PCR; TCRdb's copy keeps in-frame clones and lacks some. The data show around 50,000 clones, about 81% seen once. The sample in question was unstimulated CD4+ T cells sorted from spleen or lymph node cells, obtained before transplant. The origin of the receptors is a human donor who was the organ donor for an intestinal transplant.

This clone is a singleton in its sample. The V gene is TRBV11-3, the J gene TRBJ2-7, with D possibly TRBD1 on 5 matching bases. There are 14 residues in the CDR3. Per the germline V gene, CDR1 is SGHNT and CDR2 is YENEEA. Trimming stripped 1 base from V and 4 bases from J, with 11 bases between. The CDR3 is CASSLAQVPYEQYF. CDR3 nucleotides: TGTGCCAGCAGCTTAGCACAGGTACCTTACGAGCAGTACTTC.

The DNA for the CDR3 is TGTGCCAGTAGAAAGGGTGGGGCCAACGTCCTGACTTTC. It is translated as CASRKGGANVLTF. The chain links TRBV19 to TRBJ2-6; D unclear. The CDR3 covers 13 residues. Germline CDR1 reads LNHDA; CDR2 reads SQIVND (reference sequence). With 6 bases removed from V and 3 bases from J, the gap between germline ends came to 6 bases.

V gene TRBV4-1 combines with J gene TRBJ2-3, with 9 bases that match TRBD2. With V trimmed by 0 bases and J by 2 bases, 3 bases remained unmatched. This CDR3 contains 16 residues. Germline lookup yields CDR1 MGHRA and CDR2 YSYEKL. The CDR3 DNA follows: TGCGCCAGCAGCCAAGAGCTAGCGGGGATCACAGATACGCAGTATTTT. This encodes CASSQELAGITDTQYF.

This clone was found a few times. This chain joins TRBV11-2 and TRBJ1-5; D not certain. Germline loops: CDR1 SGHAT, CDR2 FQNNGV. The CDR3 consists of 15 residues. The V end was cut by 1 base, the J end by 3 bases, with 10 bases between. The CDR3 reads CASSLGRGINQPQHF. The CDR3 bases are TGTGCCAGCAGCTTAGGCCGGGGAATCAATCAGCCCCAGCATTTT.

The chain couples TRBV7-8 to TRBJ2-7; 11 nucleotides align to TRBD1. The CDR3 contains 16 residues. After removal of 2 bases from V and 0 bases from J, the junction contained 3 bases not matched to a gene. Germline CDR1 is SGHVS and CDR2 is FQNEAQ. The CDR3 protein is CASSLYGQGASYEQYF. DNA for the CDR3: TGTGCCAGCAGCTTATACGGACAGGGGGCCTCCTACGAGCAGTACTTC.

This clone was recorded a few times. CDR3 DNA sequence: TGCAGTGCTAGGGAGGGGAGAAAACTGTTTTTT. Its translation is CSAREGRKLFF. V usage is TRBV20-1 and J usage is TRBJ1-4; D possibly corresponds to TRBD1 (5 bases). Germline values: CDR1 DFQATT, CDR2 SNEGSKA (reference sequence). V was shortened by 3 bases and J by 10 bases, with 9 bases between the two germline ends. The CDR3 loop spans 11 amino acids.

This clone was seen a handful of times. The CDR3 protein is CASSPRGAPSYEQYF. The CDR3, as DNA: TGTGCCAGCAGCCCGAGGGGGGCCCCCTCCTACGAGCAGTACTTC. The chain links TRBV28 to TRBJ2-7; D assignment may be TRBD1 or TRBD2 (6 bases each). The CDR3 sequence is 15 residues long. Trimming cost V 6 bases and J 0 bases, with 15 bases left between them. Looked up from germline, CDR1 is MDHEN and CDR2 is SYDVKM.

CDR3 in amino acids: CASSLGRSNEKLFF. The CDR3 DNA sequence: TGTGCCAGCAGCCTTGGACGGTCTAATGAAAAACTGTTTTTT. This sequence joins TRBV14 and TRBJ1-4; unclear D gene. Germline V CDR1 and CDR2: SGHDN, FVKESK. Trimming stripped 4 bases from V and 3 bases from J, with 9 bases between. The CDR3 contains 14 residues.

Remarks on this clone: This sample includes further DNA sequences coding for the same CDR3. The J gene is TRBJ2-5, the V gene TRBV11-2; D might be TRBD1 or TRBD2, each matching 6 bases. This CDR3 contains 15 residues. CDR1 is SGHAT, CDR2 FQNNGV, per germline. Trimming left V 1 base short and J 9 bases short, with 18 bases between. CDR3 sequence reads: CASSLVFEGRGPQYF. The CDR3 nucleotides are TGTGCCAGCAGCTTAGTCTTTGAGGGTCGGGGGCCCCAGTACTTC.

This clone was seen just once. This sequence joins TRBV4-3 and TRBJ1-2; D gene unclear. Germline assignment: CDR1 LGHNA and CDR2 YSLEER. The germline V and J ends were trimmed by 1 base and 5 bases, with 8 bases remaining between them. The length of the CDR3 is 13 residues. The CDR3 here is CASSQGPGYGYTF. The CDR3 region has the DNA TGCGCCAGCAGCCAAGGGCCGGGATATGGCTACACCTTC.

The CDR3 reads CASRPTGTGNTEAFF. CDR3 in DNA: TGTGCCAGCAGGCCCACCGGGACAGGAAACACTGAAGCTTTCTTT. This chain links TRBV6-6 with TRBJ1-1; 8 bases agree with TRBD1. CDR3 length: 15 residues. The J segment lost 2 bases and the V segment lost 6 bases, leaving 8 bases of the junction unmatched. Looked up from germline, CDR1 is MNHNY and CDR2 is SVGAGI (reference sequence).

The chain joins TRBV5-6 to TRBJ1-2; 9 bases match TRBD1. The ends lost 4 bases at V and 3 bases at J; junction bases unmatched: 1. The CDR3 is 13 amino acids. The germline CDR1 and CDR2 sequences are SGHDT and YYEEEE. CDR3 amino acids: CASSGTGYYGYTF. The CDR3 region has the DNA TGTGCCAGCAGCGGGACAGGGTACTATGGCTACACCTTC.

The chain links TRBV19 to TRBJ2-5; D is possibly TRBD1 or TRBD2 (7 bases each). CDR3 length: 18 amino acids. V was cut by 2 bases and J by 2 bases, with 21 bases left in between. Germline values: CDR1 LNHDA, CDR2 SQIVND (reference sequence). CDR3 in amino acids: CASSIRRGHSSGQETQYF. The DNA for the CDR3 is TGTGCCAGTAGTATAAGGAGGGGGCACTCTAGCGGACAAGAGACCCAGTACTTC.

This clone was seen a single time. This chain links TRBV5-1 with TRBJ1-2; 7 nucleotides line up with TRBD1. After removal of 1 base from V and 5 bases from J, the junction contained 8 bases not matched to a gene. The germline V gene encodes CDR1 SGHRS and CDR2 YFSETQ. The CDR3 contains 15 residues. The CDR3 DNA follows: TGCGCCAGCAGCTTGACAGGGGAAAGGGTTTATGGCTACACCTTC. Its translation is CASSLTGERVYGYTF.